Each of the 25 T cell receptor beta chains below was sequenced from the same sample in a study of cytomegalovirus exposure and HLA in healthy donors. PCR used 60 Vbeta primers and 13 Jbeta primers. TCRdb's copy holds only in-frame clones and misses some; the assay was immunoSEQ multiplex PCR. Of 180,000 or so clones in the sample, about 79% were seen once. What was sequenced was PBMCs. These receptors were taken from a man between 18 and 29 years old in good health and CMV-seronegative.

The chain couples TRBV2 to TRBJ2-7, with 11 bases identical to TRBD2. Looked up from germline, CDR1 is SNHLY and CDR2 is FYNNEI. V gave up 4 bases and J gave up 2 bases; unmatched junction bases: 1. The CDR3 runs 14 residues. The CDR3 here is CASSVSGGAYEQYF. DNA of the CDR3: TGTGCCAGCAGTGTTAGCGGGGGGGCCTACGAGCAGTACTTC.

This chain joins TRBV7-3 and TRBJ2-5; TRBD2 aligns across 9 bases. With V trimmed by 5 bases and J by 5 bases, 3 bases remained unmatched. The CDR3 contains 13 residues. Germline CDR1 is SGHTA and CDR2 is FQGTGA. This CDR3 is CASSRGGVETQYF. CDR3 DNA: TGTGCCAGCAGCCGCGGGGGGGTGGAGACCCAGTACTTC.

V usage is TRBV27 and J usage is TRBJ2-7; 7 bases are a match to TRBD1. The germline V gene encodes CDR1 MNHEY and CDR2 SMNVEV (reference sequence). Losses at the gene ends were 2 bases for V and 4 bases for J; bases not matched to a gene: 11. The CDR3 is made up of 16 amino acids. The CDR3 DNA reads as TGTGCCAGCAGTTTAACAGGGGCCATAGATTATTACGAGCAGTACTTC. It yields the protein CASSLTGAIDYYEQYF.

The count of this clone is one. The chain combines TRBV28 with TRBJ1-6, with TRBD1 matching over 8 bases. The CDR3 spans 14 residues. CDR1 and CDR2 from the germline V gene are MDHEN and SYDVKM. V was clipped by 6 bases and J by 7 bases; unmatched bases: 5. The CDR3 nucleotides read TGTGCCAGCAGGAAAGACAGGGGAAATTCACCCCTCCACTTT. Amino acid sequence: CASRKDRGNSPLHF.

The V gene is TRBV19, the J gene TRBJ1-1, with 11 bases lining up with TRBD1. This CDR3 is built from 13 residues. Germline values: CDR1 LNHDA, CDR2 SQIVND (reference sequence). V lost 5 bases, J lost 10 bases, and 6 bases stayed unmatched. CDR3 in DNA: TGTGCCAGTAGTCCGGGACAGGGGGTTGTAGCTTTCTTT. As protein: CASSPGQGVVAFF. Filled out from reference TRBV19 and TRBJ1-1, the complete variable domain reads DGGITQSPKYLFRKEGQNVTLSCEQNLNHDAMYWYRQDPGQGLRLIYYSQIVNDFQKGDIAEGYSVSREKKESFPLTVTSAQKNPTAFYLCASSPGQGVVAFFGQGTRLTVV.

This clone was detected a few times. The CDR3 nucleotides are TGTGCCAGCAGTGTTGACAGGGTTAACTATGGCTACACCTTC. The encoded protein is CASSVDRVNYGYTF. V is TRBV6-1 and J is TRBJ1-2; TRBD1 agrees at 7 bases. Germline V gene lookup returns CDR1 MNHNS and CDR2 SASEGT. V trimming: 4 bases; J trimming: 1 base; junction bases outside the gene matches: 3. This CDR3 is 14 amino acids long.

The gene calls are TRBV7-9 and TRBJ1-1; D remains unclear. The CDR3 totals 14 residues. CDR1 SEHNR and CDR2 FQNEAQ come from the germline V gene (reference sequence). Trimming shortened V by 3 bases and J by 1 base, and 9 bases separated the two germline ends. CDR3 sequence reads: CASSFTWSNTEAFF. The CDR3 region has the DNA TGTGCCAGCAGCTTTACATGGTCGAACACTGAAGCTTTCTTT. Looking up the rest from reference TRBV7-9 and TRBJ1-1 gives the full variable domain: DTGVSQNPRHKITKRGQNVTFRCDPISEHNRLYWYRQTLGQGPEFLTYFQNEAQLEKSRLLSDRFSAERPKGSFSTLEIQRTEQGDSAMYLCASSFTWSNTEAFFGQGTRLTVV.

The chain is built from TRBV30 and TRBJ1-1; the D gene is possibly TRBD1 (5 bases). The V and J ends lost 5 bases and 12 bases respectively, with 19 bases between them. Per germline, CDR1 GTSNPN and CDR2 SVGIG (reference sequence). The CDR3 loop spans 12 amino acids. DNA for the CDR3: TGTGCCTGGGGACGGACATCACGCCATCCTTTCTTT. This encodes CAWGRTSRHPFF.

V is TRBV10-3 and J is TRBJ1-5, with D tentatively TRBD1 (5 bases). This CDR3 region has 16 residues. Looked up from germline, CDR1 is ENHRY and CDR2 is SYGVKD. Deletions cut 0 bases from V and 0 bases from J, with 9 bases between. This chain's CDR3 is CAISESGGGSNQPQHF. The CDR3 region has the DNA TGTGCCATCAGTGAGTCGGGGGGGGGTAGCAATCAGCCCCAGCATTTT.

CDR3 in amino acids: CASSLRPEGASFSNYGYTF. In DNA form, the CDR3 reads TGTGCCAGCAGCTTGAGACCCGAGGGGGCGAGTTTTTCCAACTATGGCTACACCTTC. V and J are TRBV5-6 and TRBJ1-2; 7 bases map to TRBD1. Germline CDR1 and CDR2: SGHDT and YYEEEE. The CDR3 is 19 residues long. V lost 1 base to trimming and J lost 2 bases; unmatched junction nucleotides: 17.

V gene TRBV19 combines with J gene TRBJ2-5; 9 bases line up with TRBD2. The CDR3 loop spans 13 amino acids. Trimming cost V 11 bases and J 6 bases; bases outside gene matches: 10. Germline CDR1 is LNHDA and CDR2 is SQIVND (reference sequence). The CDR3 nucleotides read TGTGCCTCAGAGGGGCGGGGGGGGAAGACCCAGTACTTC. Translation: CASEGRGGKTQYF.

The J gene is TRBJ2-1, the V gene TRBV4-2; the D gene is possibly TRBD2 (5 bases). Trimming stripped 0 bases from V and 4 bases from J, with 16 bases between. CDR1 is LGHNA and CDR2 is YNFKEQ in the germline V gene. This CDR3 is built from 17 residues. The CDR3 coding sequence is TGTGCCAGCAGCCAAGAAAAAGCGGAGGCCTCGTACAATGAGCAGTTCTTC. Residues: CASSQEKAEASYNEQFF.

The V gene is TRBV19, the J gene TRBJ2-1; 7 nucleotides agree with TRBD1. Germline V lookup: CDR1 LNHDA, CDR2 SQIVND (reference sequence). The trim removed 7 bases at V and 6 bases at J, leaving 9 bases unmatched. The CDR3 is 14 residues long. The CDR3 is CASTQTGTSNEQFF. CDR3 in DNA: TGTGCCAGTACCCAGACAGGGACCTCCAATGAGCAGTTCTTC.

This chain joins TRBV25-1 and TRBJ2-5, with D possibly matching TRBD1 (8 bases). Germline CDR1 reads MGHDK; CDR2 reads SYGVNS. The CDR3 contains 16 residues. V lost 8 bases and J 5 bases, leaving 24 bases between the germline ends. The CDR3 is CASRGAVTGVRETQYF. The CDR3 DNA reads TGTGCCAGCCGGGGGGCTGTGACAGGGGTAAGGGAGACCCAGTACTTC.

The chain joins TRBV6-1 to TRBJ2-7; 12 bases are shared with TRBD1. Looked up from germline, CDR1 is MNHNS and CDR2 is SASEGT. The CDR3 totals 15 residues. With V trimmed by 2 bases and J by 6 bases, 5 bases remained unmatched. This CDR3 reads CASSEPGTGGGEQYF. The CDR3 DNA is TGTGCCAGCAGTGAACCCGGGACAGGGGGCGGCGAGCAGTACTTC.

The chain combines TRBV28 with TRBJ1-1; 9 positions match TRBD1. V lost 3 bases and J lost 4; bases outside the gene matches: 9. The CDR3 spans 16 residues. Germline assignment: CDR1 MDHEN and CDR2 SYDVKM. CDR3 residues: CASSLADRGGRTEAFF. Written as DNA, the CDR3 is TGTGCCAGCAGTTTGGCCGACAGGGGGGGCCGCACTGAAGCTTTCTTT.

The chain recombines TRBV4-2 with TRBJ1-3, with 10 bases matching TRBD1. Germline-derived CDR1 and CDR2 are LGHNA and YNFKEQ. V was clipped by 3 bases and J by 1 base; unmatched bases: 3. This CDR3 comprises 16 residues. The CDR3 region is CASSQGGQGSGNTIYF. CDR3 in DNA: TGTGCCAGCAGCCAGGGGGGACAGGGGTCTGGAAACACCATATATTTT.

The V and J genes are TRBV6-4 and TRBJ1-1, with 10 bases identical to TRBD1. CDR3 length equals 17 residues. The V gene end was trimmed by 6 bases and the J gene end by 3 bases; junction bases not matched to a gene: 13. Germline V gives CDR1 MRHNA, CDR2 SNTAGT. The DNA for the CDR3 is TGTGCCAGCAGACCACACACCGGGACAGGGGCTGACACTGAAGCTTTCTTT. Translating gives CASRPHTGTGADTEAFF.

The chain is built from TRBV5-1 and TRBJ2-3, with D perhaps matching TRBD2 (5 bases). The V and J ends lost 4 bases and 2 bases respectively, with 14 bases between them. Germline V gene sequence: CDR1 SGHRS, CDR2 YFSETQ. This CDR3 spans 15 amino acids. The CDR3 region is CASSPEVGFTDTQYF. Written as DNA, the CDR3 is TGCGCCAGCAGCCCGGAGGTGGGTTTCACAGATACGCAGTATTTT.

The chain carries TRBV12-5 and TRBJ2-7; the D gene is possibly TRBD2 (6 bases). Germline assignment: CDR1 LGHNT and CDR2 FRNRAP. The V end was cut by 4 bases, the J end by 10 bases, with 14 bases between. This CDR3 spans 12 amino acids. For the CDR3, the DNA is TGTGCTAGTGGTTGGGGGGACGGGGCCCAGTACTTC. This translates into CASGWGDGAQYF.

V and J are TRBV5-5 and TRBJ1-6; D is unresolved. CDR3 size: 17 residues. Between the trimmed V and J ends, which lost 0 bases and 2 bases, there was a span of 12 bases. Germline loops: CDR1 SGHKS, CDR2 YYEKEE (reference sequence). The CDR3 here is CASSLAGVIAYNSPLHF. Written as DNA, the CDR3 is TGTGCCAGCAGCTTGGCCGGGGTAATCGCCTATAATTCACCCCTCCACTTT.

This sequence joins TRBV14 and TRBJ2-2; 10 nucleotides line up with TRBD2. The CDR3 is made up of 18 amino acids. V was clipped by 1 base and J by 5 bases; unmatched bases: 10. In germline, CDR1 is SGHDN, CDR2 FVKESK. The CDR3 is CASSQVTREAGGTGELFF. CDR3 coding DNA: TGTGCCAGCAGCCAAGTAACGAGGGAAGCGGGGGGGACCGGGGAGCTGTTTTTT.

Note on this clone: The final CDR3 position lacks the conserved phenylalanine or tryptophan, pointing to a likely read error. This chain joins TRBV6-6 and TRBJ2-7, with 10 bases aligning to TRBD2. The CDR3 has 16 amino acids. Germline CDR1 reads MNHNY; CDR2 reads SVGAGI (reference sequence). V lost 2 bases and J lost 2; bases outside the gene matches: 6. The CDR3 reads CASSYPRTSGTYEQYL. In nucleotides, the CDR3 is TGTGCCAGCAGTTACCCCCGGACTAGCGGTACCTACGAGCAGTACCTC.

This clone was seen just once. The chain recombines TRBV10-3 with TRBJ1-2, with D possibly TRBD1 on 6 matching bases. V dropped 4 bases and J dropped 5 bases, with 11 bases sitting between them. CDR3 length: 13 amino acids. Germline V gene sequence: CDR1 ENHRY, CDR2 SYGVKD. This CDR3 is CAISGEGTYGYTF. The CDR3 region has the DNA TGTGCCATCAGTGGGGAAGGGACATATGGCTACACCTTC.

CDR3 protein: CASSQDTGSSYEQYF. In nucleotides, the CDR3 is TGCGCCAGCAGCCAAGATACAGGGAGCTCCTACGAGCAGTACTTC. The chain combines TRBV4-1 with TRBJ2-7, with TRBD1 as a possible D gene (6 bases). CDR3 length equals 15 residues. Deletions cut 0 bases from V and 0 bases from J, with 9 bases between. The germline gives CDR1 MGHRA, CDR2 YSYEKL.